There are many counts of the clone carrying this T cell receptor beta chain. Trimming left V 8 bases short and J 2 bases short, with 13 bases between. This CDR3 contains 14 residues. From germline, CDR1 is MNHNS and CDR2 SASEGT. These data are taken from a study of prognosis after radiotherapy for stage I lung cancer. Starting from genomic DNA, TCR beta CDR3 was amplified through two-round multiplex PCR. Initially, in first-round PCR, primers specific to each TRBV and TRBJ gene were used. Universal primers were what the second PCR round relied on. TCRdb re-analysed the multiplex PCR reads in MiXCR, keeping a single row per CDR3 protein. The repertoire holds some 14,000 distinct CDR3 sequences, roughly 31% seen once, with 25% to 30% in the top ten. Peripheral blood, in approximately 5.4-milliliter volumes, was drawn at each of two time points.

The material was PBMCs, obtained before or after stereotactic body radiation therapy (not recorded which). The TCR sequence derives from a donor aged 50 or older with non-small cell lung cancer. The chain recombines TRBV6-1 with TRBJ1-3, with D unresolved. CDR3: CASGTGSPGNTIYF. CDR3 coding DNA: TGTGCCAGCGGAACCGGGAGCCCTGGAAACACCATATATTTT.